The sequence of this TCR beta chain was determined in a study of response to subunit inactivated influenza vaccine. The CDR3 is 13 residues long. In germline, CDR1 is DFQATT, CDR2 SNEGSKA (reference sequence). The ends were cut back, 2 bases at V and 0 bases at J, with 7 bases in the middle. TCRdb independently ran MiXCR on the RT-PCR reads; one entry per CDR3 protein. The sample holds a few hundred thousand distinct CDR3 sequences, about 12% seen once. The TCR comes from a man in his fifties or sixties who received an inactivated influenza vaccine. This sequence joins TRBV20-1 and TRBJ2-5; D unclear. Sample: non-naive T cells sorted from PBMCs, taken approximately 15 days before vaccination. The CDR3 loop reads CSARSTNQETQYF. The CDR3 region has the DNA TGCAGTGCTAGATCTACCAACCAAGAGACCCAGTACTTC.